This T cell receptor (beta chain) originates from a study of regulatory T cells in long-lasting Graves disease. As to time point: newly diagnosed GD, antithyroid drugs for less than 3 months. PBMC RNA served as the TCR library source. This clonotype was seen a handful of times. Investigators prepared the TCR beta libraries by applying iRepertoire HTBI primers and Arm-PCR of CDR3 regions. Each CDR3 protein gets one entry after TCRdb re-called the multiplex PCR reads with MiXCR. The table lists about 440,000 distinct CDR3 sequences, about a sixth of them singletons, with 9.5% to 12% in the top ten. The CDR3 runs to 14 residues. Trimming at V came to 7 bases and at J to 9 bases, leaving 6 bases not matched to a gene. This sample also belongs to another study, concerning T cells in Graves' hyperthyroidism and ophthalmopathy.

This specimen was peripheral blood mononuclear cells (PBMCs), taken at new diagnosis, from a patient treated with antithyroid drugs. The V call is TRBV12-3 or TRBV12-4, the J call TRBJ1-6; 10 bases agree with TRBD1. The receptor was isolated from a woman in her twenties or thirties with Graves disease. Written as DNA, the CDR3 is TGTGCCAGCACCCAGGGACAGGGGATTTCACCCCTCCACTTT. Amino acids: CASTQGQGISPLHF.